This TCR beta chain was profiled in a study of spatial heterogeneity in lung cancer (dated by TCRdb to the late 2010s). With regard to the full study: Beta-chain transcripts were consistently detected in greater numbers than alpha-chain transcripts, which likely reflected higher beta-chain transcript abundance. Both alpha and beta chains were TCR-sequenced in 200 or so tumor regions, around 65 matched nontumor lung samples and some 50 PBMC samples obtained at surgery. The study quantitatively compared TCR alpha and beta repertoires across multiple tumor regions, matched nontumor lung and blood in non-small cell lung cancer. In the raw uncorrected reads, each unique combination of TCR and UMI appeared more than ten times on average. Nonsynonymous mutation counts, determined by whole-exome sequencing of tumor tissue, were related to features of the TCR repertoire.

V was cut back by 2 bases and J by 3 bases, leaving a gap of 5 bases between them. From its cysteine to its phenylalanine, the CDR3 spans 12 amino acids. The entry retains the CDR3 DNA only, 36 bases that are in frame from base 1. CDR1 and CDR2 are drawn from the germline V gene: SQVTM, ANQGSEA. Library generation was performed with 5' RACE. Sequenced using a NextSeq 500. In the TCR library protocol, a unique molecular identifier was attached to each TCR cDNA molecule so that PCR and sequencing errors could be corrected. On the study's bioinformatics: TCR identification, UMI-based error correction and CDR3 extraction were all carried out with Decombinator tools. TCRs above a frequency of 2 per 1,000, corresponding to the top 1% of the tumor frequency distribution, were defined as expanded. Rényi diversity was computed with the R vegan package after subsampling each repertoire 100 times to 5,000 TCRs. CDR3 similarity networks were constructed using string-kernel similarity of amino acid triplets, with links drawn between CDR3s whose pairwise similarity was above 0.82. TCRdb applied fastp at Q25 and MiXCR to the public reads, then kept only in-frame beta chains. Duplicate CDR3 protein sequences are folded into a single record with the most common DNA and genes. The V and J calls here are based on TCRdb, not the publication. Across this sample there are 17,000 or so distinct CDR3 sequences, with about a fifth seen only once. The ten most abundant clones make up under 20% of the sample.

Regarding this clonotype: No antigen is known for it. Qualities for individual bases were not recorded, and no much larger clone is one base off.

The label giving this sample's time point can be read as: sample taken at primary tumor resection. Without any cell sorting, TCR sequencing was performed on whole RNA extracted either from tumor and nontumor lung tissue or from cryopreserved PBMC samples. The donors were more than 60 patients from the lung TRACERx cohort who had early-stage, untreated non-small cell lung cancer. Only patients for whom sufficient RNA was available from at least two tumor regions were selected for TCR sequencing. Results and caveats for the whole study, not just this receptor: Additional single-cell paired TCR alpha and beta sequencing was considered necessary to confirm, at a functional level, the hypothesis that regional TCRs recognize regional mutations. Ubiquitous expanded tumor TCRs were found in blood more often at tumor resection than at routine follow-up.

This receptor was identified in a female donor with early-stage non-small cell lung cancer. This material consisted of PBMCs, taken at surgery. Here the chain combines TRBV29-1 and TRBJ2-1; a weak D assignment points to TRBD2 (5 bases agree). The DNA sequence reads TGCAGCGTTGAAAGCGGCTACAATGAGCAGTTCTTC. Translated, this is CSVESGYNEQFF.